A single T cell receptor (beta chain) is shown here with its context. The target antigen is unknown. This entry belongs to a study of cytomegalovirus exposure and HLA in healthy donors. Whole-study findings and limits: The authors excluded some V segments, including TRBV6-2 and TRBV6-3, as indistinguishable. HLA alleles showed associations with 16,951 TCR beta sequences in a later analysis, at a 0.05 false discovery rate.

Primers: 60 Vbeta forward and 13 Jbeta reverse. Data came from immunoSEQ multiplex PCR; TCRdb stores just in-frame clones and leaves some out. Reported are roughly 120,000 clones; the ten largest clones contain 2% to 2.5%. The CDR3 totals 15 residues. Germline CDR1 is SGHTA and CDR2 is FQGNSA. The J segment lost 3 bases and the V segment lost 2 bases, leaving 4 bases of the junction unmatched. The clonotype comes from a man in his forties or fifties in good health and CMV-seronegative. The rearrangement uses TRBV7-2 and TRBJ1-1; 9 nucleotides align to TRBD1. Sequencing was done on a sample of PBMCs. CDR3 residues: CASSLLGQGHTEAFF. DNA of the CDR3: TGTGCCAGCAGCTTACTCGGACAGGGGCACACTGAAGCTTTCTTT. The full variable domain, with the rest looked up from reference TRBV7-2 and TRBJ1-1, is GAGVSQSPSNKVTEKGKDVELRCDPISGHTALYWYRQSLGQGLEFLIYFQGNSAPDKSGLPSDRFSAERTGGSVSTLTIQRTQQEDSAVYLCASSLLGQGHTEAFFGQGTRLTVV.